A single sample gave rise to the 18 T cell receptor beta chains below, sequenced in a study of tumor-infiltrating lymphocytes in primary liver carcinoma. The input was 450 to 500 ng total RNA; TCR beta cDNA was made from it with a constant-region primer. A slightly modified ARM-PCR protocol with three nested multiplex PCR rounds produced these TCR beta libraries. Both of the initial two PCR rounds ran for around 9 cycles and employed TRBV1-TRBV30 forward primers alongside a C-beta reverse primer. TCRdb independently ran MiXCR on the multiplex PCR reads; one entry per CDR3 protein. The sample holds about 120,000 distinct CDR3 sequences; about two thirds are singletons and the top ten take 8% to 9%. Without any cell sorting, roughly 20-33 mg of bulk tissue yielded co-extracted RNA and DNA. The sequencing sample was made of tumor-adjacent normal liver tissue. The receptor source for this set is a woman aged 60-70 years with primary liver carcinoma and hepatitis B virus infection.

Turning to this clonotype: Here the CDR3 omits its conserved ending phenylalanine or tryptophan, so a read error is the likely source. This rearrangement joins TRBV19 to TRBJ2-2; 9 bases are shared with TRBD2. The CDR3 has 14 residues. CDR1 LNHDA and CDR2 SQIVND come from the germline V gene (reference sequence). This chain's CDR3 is CGSSSAGGGGELFS. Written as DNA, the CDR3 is TGTGGCAGTAGTTCAGCGGGAGGAGGCGGGGAGCTGTTTTCT.

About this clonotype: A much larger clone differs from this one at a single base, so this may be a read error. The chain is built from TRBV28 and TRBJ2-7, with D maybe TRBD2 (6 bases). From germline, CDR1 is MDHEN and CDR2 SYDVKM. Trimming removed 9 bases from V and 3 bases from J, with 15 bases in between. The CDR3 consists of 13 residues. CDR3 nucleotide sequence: TGTGCCAGGGGTGGGGCGGGGAACTACGAGCAGTACTTC. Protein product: CARGGAGNYEQYF.

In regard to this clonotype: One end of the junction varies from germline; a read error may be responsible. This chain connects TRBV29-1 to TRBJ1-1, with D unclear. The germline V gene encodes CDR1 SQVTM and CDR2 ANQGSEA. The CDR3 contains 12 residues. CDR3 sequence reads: CRVSPSNIEAFF. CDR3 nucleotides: TGCAGGGTTAGCCCAAGTAACATTGAAGCTTTCTTT.

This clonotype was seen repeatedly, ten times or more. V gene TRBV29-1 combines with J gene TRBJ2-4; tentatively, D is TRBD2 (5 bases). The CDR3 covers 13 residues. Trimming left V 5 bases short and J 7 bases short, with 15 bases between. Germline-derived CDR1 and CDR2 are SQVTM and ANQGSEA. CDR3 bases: TGCAGCGTTTTTCGGGGATCGGGTAACATTCAGTACTTC. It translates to CSVFRGSGNIQYF.

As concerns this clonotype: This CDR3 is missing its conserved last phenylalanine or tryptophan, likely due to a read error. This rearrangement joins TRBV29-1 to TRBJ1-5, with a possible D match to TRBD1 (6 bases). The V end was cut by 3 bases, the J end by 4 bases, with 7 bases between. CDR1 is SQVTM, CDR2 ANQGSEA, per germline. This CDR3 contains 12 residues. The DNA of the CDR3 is TGCAGCGTTGAGCAGGGGAATCAGCCCCAGCATTCT. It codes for CSVEQGNQPQHS.

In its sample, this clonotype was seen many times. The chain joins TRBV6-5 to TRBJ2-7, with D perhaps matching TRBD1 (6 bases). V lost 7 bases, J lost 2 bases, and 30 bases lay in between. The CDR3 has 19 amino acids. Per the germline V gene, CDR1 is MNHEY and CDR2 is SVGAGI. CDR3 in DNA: TGTGCCAGCACCGTACTCCGCTTCGACAGGACAACGACCCCCTACGAGCAGTACTTC. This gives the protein CASTVLRFDRTTTPYEQYF.

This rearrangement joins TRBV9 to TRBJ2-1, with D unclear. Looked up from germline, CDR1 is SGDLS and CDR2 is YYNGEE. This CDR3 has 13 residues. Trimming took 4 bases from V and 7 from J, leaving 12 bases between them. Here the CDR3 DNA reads TGTGCCAGCAGCAGCTGGACCGAGAATGAGCAGTTCTTC. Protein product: CASSSWTENEQFF.

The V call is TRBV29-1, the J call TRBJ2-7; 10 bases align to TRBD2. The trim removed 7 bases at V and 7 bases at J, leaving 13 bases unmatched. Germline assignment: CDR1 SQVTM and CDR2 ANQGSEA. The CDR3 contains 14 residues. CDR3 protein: CSADLAGGPKEQYF. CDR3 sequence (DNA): TGCAGCGCTGATTTAGCGGGAGGACCGAAAGAGCAGTACTTC.

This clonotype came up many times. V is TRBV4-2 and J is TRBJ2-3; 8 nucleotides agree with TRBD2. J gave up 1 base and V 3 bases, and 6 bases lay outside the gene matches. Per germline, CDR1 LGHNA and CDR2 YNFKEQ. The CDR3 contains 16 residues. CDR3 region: CASSQSAGGGTDTQYF. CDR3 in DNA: TGTGCCAGCAGCCAGTCGGCGGGAGGTGGCACAGATACGCAGTATTTT.

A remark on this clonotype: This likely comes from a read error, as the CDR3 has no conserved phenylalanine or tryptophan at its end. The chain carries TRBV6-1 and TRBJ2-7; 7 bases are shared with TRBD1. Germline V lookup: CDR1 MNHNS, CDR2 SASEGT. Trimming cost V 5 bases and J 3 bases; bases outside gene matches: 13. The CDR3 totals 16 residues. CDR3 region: CASSSGSGGRYYEQYL. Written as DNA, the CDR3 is TGTGCCAGCAGTTCCGGGTCAGGGGGACGGTACTACGAGCAGTACCTC.

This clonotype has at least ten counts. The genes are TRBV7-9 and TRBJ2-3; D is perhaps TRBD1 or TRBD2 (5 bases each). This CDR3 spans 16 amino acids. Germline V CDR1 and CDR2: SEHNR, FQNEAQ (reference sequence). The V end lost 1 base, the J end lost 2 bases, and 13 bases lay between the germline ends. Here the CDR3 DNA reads TGTGCCAGCAGCTTAGTAGGGGACGGGGTCACAGATACGCAGTATTTT. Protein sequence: CASSLVGDGVTDTQYF.

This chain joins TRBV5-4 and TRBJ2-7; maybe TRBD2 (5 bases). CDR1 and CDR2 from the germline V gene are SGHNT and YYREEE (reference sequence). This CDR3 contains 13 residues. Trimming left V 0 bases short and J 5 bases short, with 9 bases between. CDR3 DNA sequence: TGTGCCAGCAGCTTGGGTCTGGGAGACGAGCAGTACTTC. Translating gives CASSLGLGDEQYF.

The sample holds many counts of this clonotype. CDR3 residues: CASSPRGAGANVLTF. CDR3 bases: TGTGCCAGCAGCCCCCGAGGCGCTGGGGCCAACGTCCTGACTTTC. This chain uses TRBV28 with TRBJ2-6; D ambiguous. V was trimmed by 6 bases and J by 2 bases, leaving 11 bases between them. The CDR3 runs to 15 residues. Germline V gene data show CDR1 as MDHEN and CDR2 as SYDVKM.

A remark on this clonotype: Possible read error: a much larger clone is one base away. The CDR3 loop is CASSKSLTRAVDTQYF. The CDR3 bases are TGCGCCAGCAGCAAGAGCTTGACTAGGGCAGTAGATACGCAGTATTTT. V is TRBV5-1 and J is TRBJ2-3, with D possibly being TRBD2 (6 bases). In germline, CDR1 is SGHRS, CDR2 YFSETQ. The CDR3 contains 16 residues. Trimming cost V 4 bases and J 5 bases, with 20 bases left between them.

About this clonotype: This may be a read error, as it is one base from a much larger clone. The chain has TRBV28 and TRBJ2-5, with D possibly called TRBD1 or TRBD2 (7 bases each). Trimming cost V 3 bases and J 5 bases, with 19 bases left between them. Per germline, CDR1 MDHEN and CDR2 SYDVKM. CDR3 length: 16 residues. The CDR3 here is CASSFGGGRGTETQYF. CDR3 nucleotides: TGTGCCAGCAGTTTTGGGGGGGGCAGGGGGACGGAGACCCAGTACTTC. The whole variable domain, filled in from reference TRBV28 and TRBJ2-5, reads DVKVTQSSRYLVKRTGEKVFLECVQDMDHENMFWYRQDPGLGLRLIYFSYDVKMKEKGDIPEGYSVSREKKERFSLILESASTNQTSMYLCASSFGGGRGTETQYFGPGTRLLVL.

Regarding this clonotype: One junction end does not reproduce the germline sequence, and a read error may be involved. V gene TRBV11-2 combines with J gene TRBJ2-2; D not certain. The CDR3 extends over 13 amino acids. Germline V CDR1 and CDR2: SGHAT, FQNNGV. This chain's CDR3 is CARSLLRYGELFF. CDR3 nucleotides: TGTGCCCGCAGCTTACTGCGTTACGGAGAGCTGTTTTTT.

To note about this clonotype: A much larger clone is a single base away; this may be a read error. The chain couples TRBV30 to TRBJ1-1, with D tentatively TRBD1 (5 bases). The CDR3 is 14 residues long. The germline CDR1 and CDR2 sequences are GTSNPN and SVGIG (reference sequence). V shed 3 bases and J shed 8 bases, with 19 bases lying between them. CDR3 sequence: CAWRLDYPGPEAFF. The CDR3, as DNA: TGTGCCTGGAGGCTTGACTATCCGGGGCCCGAAGCTTTCTTT. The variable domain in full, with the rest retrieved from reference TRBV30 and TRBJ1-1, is SQTIHQWPATLVQPVGSPLSLECTVEGTSNPNLYWYRQAAGRGLQLLFYSVGIGQISSEVPQNLSASRPQDRQFILSSKKLLLSDSGFYLCAWRLDYPGPEAFFGQGTRLTVV.

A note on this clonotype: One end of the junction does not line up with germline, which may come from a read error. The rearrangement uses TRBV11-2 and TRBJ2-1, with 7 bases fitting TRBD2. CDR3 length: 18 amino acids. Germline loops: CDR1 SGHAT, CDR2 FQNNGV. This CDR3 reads CTSSLRPSGFSSYNGQFF. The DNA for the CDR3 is TGTACCAGTAGCCTTCGTCCTAGCGGATTCAGCTCCTACAATGGGCAGTTCTTC.